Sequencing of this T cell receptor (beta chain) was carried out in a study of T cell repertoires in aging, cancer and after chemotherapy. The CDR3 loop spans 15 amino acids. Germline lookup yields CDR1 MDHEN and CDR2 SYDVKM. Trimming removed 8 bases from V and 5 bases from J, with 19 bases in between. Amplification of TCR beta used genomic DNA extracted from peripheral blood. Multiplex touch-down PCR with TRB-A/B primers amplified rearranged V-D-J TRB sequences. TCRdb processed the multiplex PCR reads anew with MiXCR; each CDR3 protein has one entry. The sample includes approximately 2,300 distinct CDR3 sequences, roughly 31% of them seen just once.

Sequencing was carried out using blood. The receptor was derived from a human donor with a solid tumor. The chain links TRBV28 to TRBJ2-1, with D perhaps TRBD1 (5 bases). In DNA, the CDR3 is TGTGCCAGCGCTCCCCCAGGGCAGGCGAACAATGAGCAGTTCTTC. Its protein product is CASAPPGQANNEQFF.